What follows are 28 T cell receptor beta chains derived from one specimen sequenced in a study of T cell responses to AZD1222 COVID-19 vaccine. Generated by immunoSEQ multiplex PCR, the TCRdb table keeps only in-frame clones and is missing some. The profile covers 110,000 to 150,000 clones, with approximately 90% appearing a single time and 3.5% to 4.5% taken by the ten largest. The sample consisted of peripheral blood, taken on day 0 of AZD1222 vaccination. All receptors come from an adult in good health.

This rearrangement joins TRBV9 to TRBJ1-1, with D maybe TRBD1 (5 bases). Germline V gene lookup returns CDR1 SGDLS and CDR2 YYNGEE. CDR3 size: 14 residues. The V end was cut by 3 bases, the J end by 5 bases, with 14 bases between. The CDR3: CASSARGVSTEAFF. In DNA form, the CDR3 reads TGTGCCAGCAGCGCTCGAGGGGTATCGACTGAAGCTTTCTTT. The whole variable domain, remainder taken from reference TRBV9 and TRBJ1-1, is DSGVTQTPKHLITATGQRVTLRCSPRSGDLSVYWYQQSLDQGLQFLIQYYNGEERAKGNILERFSAQQFPDLHSELNLSSLELGDSALYFCASSARGVSTEAFFGQGTRLTVV.

The chain uses TRBV7-2 and TRBJ2-7, with a weak D call TRBD2 (5 bases). V dropped 2 bases and J dropped 1 base, with 12 bases sitting between them. CDR1 and CDR2 from the germline V gene are SGHTA and FQGNSA. This CDR3 is 15 amino acids long. CDR3 bases: TGTGCCAGCAGCTTAACTTCGGCGGGTTCCTACGAGCAGTACTTC. This encodes CASSLTSAGSYEQYF.

The gene calls are TRBV15 and TRBJ2-1; D may be TRBD1 (6 bases). The CDR3 is 13 amino acids. Germline CDR1 and CDR2: LNHNV and YYDKDF (reference sequence). The V and J ends lost 2 bases and 7 bases respectively, with 9 bases between them. CDR3 DNA sequence: TGTGCCACCAGCAGACGGGACATGAATGAGCAGTTCTTC. Translation gives CATSRRDMNEQFF.

The gene calls are TRBV5-1 and TRBJ2-7; 10 nucleotides agree with TRBD1. J gave up 2 bases and V 3 bases, and 5 bases lay outside the gene matches. Per the germline V gene, CDR1 is SGHRS and CDR2 is YFSETQ. The CDR3 runs 15 residues. Here the CDR3 reads CASSWGTGVTYEQYF. Written as DNA, the CDR3 is TGCGCCAGCAGCTGGGGGACAGGGGTCACCTACGAGCAGTACTTC.

The rearrangement uses TRBV9 and TRBJ1-6, with unresolved D. The V end lost 8 bases, the J end lost 5 bases, and 11 bases lay between the germline ends. The CDR3 length is 13 residues. The germline V gene encodes CDR1 SGDLS and CDR2 YYNGEE. The CDR3 nucleotides are TGTGCCAGTAATCCAGGAGATAATTCACCCCTCCACTTT. Its protein is CASNPGDNSPLHF. The full variable domain, completed using reference TRBV9 and TRBJ1-6, is DSGVTQTPKHLITATGQRVTLRCSPRSGDLSVYWYQQSLDQGLQFLIQYYNGEERAKGNILERFSAQQFPDLHSELNLSSLELGDSALYFCASNPGDNSPLHFGNGTRLTVT.

The chain combines TRBV5-5 with TRBJ2-1; 7 nucleotides match TRBD2. CDR3 length equals 16 residues. Trimming took 4 bases from V and 16 from J; bases not matched to a gene: 23. CDR1 is SGHKS, CDR2 YYEKEE, per germline (reference sequence). CDR3 loop: CASSTSALTLAAQLFF. CDR3 in DNA: TGTGCCAGCAGCACCTCGGCGCTGACCCTAGCGGCCCAGCTTTTCTTC. Based on the CDR3 plus reference TRBV5-5 and TRBJ2-1, the full variable domain is DAGVTQSPTHLIKTRGQQVTLRCSPISGHKSVSWYQQVLGQGPQFIFQYYEKEERGRGNFPDRFSARQFPNYSSELNVNALLLGDSALYLCASSTSALTLAAQLFFGPGTRLTVL.

The genes are TRBV30 and TRBJ2-3; maybe TRBD2 (5 bases). Germline V gene sequence: CDR1 GTSNPN, CDR2 SVGIG (reference sequence). The length of the CDR3 is 14 residues. The ends were cut back, 8 bases at V and 4 bases at J, with 19 bases in the middle. CDR3 nucleotides: TGTGCCGTGGAGGTGGGTTCATCCCCAGATACGCAGTATTTT. Translation: CAVEVGSSPDTQYF.

The chain has TRBV2 and TRBJ1-5, with 8 bases lining up with TRBD1. The germline V gene has CDR1 SNHLY and CDR2 FYNNEI. This CDR3 has 13 residues. V shed 6 bases, J shed 6 bases, and the junction held 4 bases outside the gene matches. CDR3 residues: CASSKTGVQPQHF. The CDR3, as DNA: TGTGCCAGCAGCAAGACAGGGGTTCAGCCCCAGCATTTT.

The chain is built from TRBV19 and TRBJ1-5; unclear D gene. Trimming took off 6 bases at V and 7 bases at J, with 13 bases between the two ends. CDR3 size: 13 residues. Germline lookup yields CDR1 LNHDA and CDR2 SQIVND (reference sequence). CDR3 nucleotide sequence: TGTGCCAGTAGCCTTAGGCAGGAGCAGCCCCAGCATTTT. This encodes CASSLRQEQPQHF.

This clone came up once. The rearrangement uses TRBV15 and TRBJ2-2; possible D gene TRBD2, 6 bases. With 0 bases removed from V and 3 bases from J, the gap between germline ends came to 11 bases. The CDR3 extends over 16 amino acids. Germline CDR1 is LNHNV and CDR2 is YYDKDF (reference sequence). The CDR3 bases are TGTGCCACCAGCAGAGATCGGCGGGGAGACACCGGGGAGCTGTTTTTT. Residues: CATSRDRRGDTGELFF.

This sequence joins TRBV27 and TRBJ1-2; tentative D call: TRBD1 (6 bases). This CDR3 spans 15 amino acids. Germline CDR1 MNHEY, CDR2 SMNVEV (reference sequence). V dropped 5 bases and J dropped 8 bases, with 21 bases sitting between them. CDR3 sequence (DNA): TGTGCCAGCAGTCCCTCGACAGGTCGGGGGACGGGCTACACCTTC. Its translation: CASSPSTGRGTGYTF.

V is TRBV9 and J is TRBJ1-1; maybe TRBD1 (5 bases). V lost 2 bases and J 2 bases, leaving 13 bases between the germline ends. The CDR3 runs 15 residues. Looked up from germline, CDR1 is SGDLS and CDR2 is YYNGEE. CDR3 residues: CASSVTTALNTEAFF. The CDR3 nucleotides are TGTGCCAGCAGCGTTACGACAGCATTAAACACTGAAGCTTTCTTT.

The chain is built from TRBV7-3 and TRBJ2-1; no clear D gene. Germline V lookup: CDR1 SGHTA, CDR2 FQGTGA. The V end lost 2 bases, the J end lost 9 bases, and 14 bases lay between the germline ends. The CDR3 sequence is 14 residues long. CDR3 amino acids: CASSLWSIRGEQFF. DNA for the CDR3: TGTGCCAGCAGCTTATGGTCCATTCGCGGTGAGCAGTTCTTC. Using reference TRBV7-3 and TRBJ2-1 for the parts outside the CDR3, the full variable domain is GAGVSQTPSNKVTEKGKYVELRCDPISGHTALYWYRQSLGQGPEFLIYFQGTGAADDSGLPNDRFFAVRPEGSVSTLKIQRTERGDSAVYLCASSLWSIRGEQFFGPGTRLTVL.

Only a few counts were recorded for this clone. Here the CDR3 reads CASSSSTGLSGNTIYF. In DNA, the CDR3 is TGTGCCAGTAGTAGCTCAACCGGGCTCTCTGGAAACACCATATATTTT. This chain joins TRBV19 and TRBJ1-3; the D is unclear. Germline V lookup: CDR1 LNHDA, CDR2 SQIVND (reference sequence). The CDR3 contains 16 residues. V lost 4 bases to trimming and J lost 0 bases, with 13 bases between them.

The chain employs TRBV2 and TRBJ1-2, with D unresolved. CDR3 length: 13 amino acids. V was shortened by 0 bases and J by 7 bases, with 9 bases between the two germline ends. Germline values: CDR1 SNHLY, CDR2 FYNNEI. CDR3 residues: CASSEALYGGYTF. The CDR3 bases are TGTGCCAGCAGTGAAGCGCTTTACGGTGGCTACACCTTC.

This chain connects TRBV10-3 to TRBJ2-5, with D maybe TRBD2 (6 bases). V lost 2 bases and J 3 bases, leaving 22 bases between the germline ends. Germline values: CDR1 ENHRY, CDR2 SYGVKD. The CDR3 runs 18 residues. The CDR3 is CAISEPPPVYSGEETQYF. CDR3 nucleotides: TGTGCCATCAGTGAGCCCCCCCCGGTCTATTCGGGGGAAGAGACCCAGTACTTC.

V is TRBV12-3 or TRBV12-4 and J is TRBJ1-5, with 7 bases aligning to TRBD1. The trim removed 6 bases at V and 7 bases at J, leaving 6 bases unmatched. CDR3 length: 13 amino acids. CDR3 in amino acids: CASRRTGEQPQHF. In DNA form, the CDR3 reads TGTGCCAGCAGGCGTACAGGGGAACAGCCCCAGCATTTT.

The rearrangement uses TRBV7-6 and TRBJ2-7, with 7 nucleotides matching TRBD2. The germline V gene encodes CDR1 SGHVS and CDR2 FNYEAQ. V shed 1 base, J shed 4 bases, and the junction held 13 bases outside the gene matches. The CDR3 covers 17 residues. The CDR3 DNA is TGTGCCAGCAGCTTAGTGGGCCCCCCTAGCGGCCGATACGAGCAGTACTTC. Translating gives CASSLVGPPSGRYEQYF.

The chain carries TRBV29-1 and TRBJ1-5; 7 nucleotides align to TRBD1. This CDR3 comprises 14 residues. V trimming: 7 bases; J trimming: 5 bases; junction bases outside the gene matches: 11. Germline V gives CDR1 SQVTM, CDR2 ANQGSEA. This CDR3 reads CSAGSSQGDQPQHF. The DNA of the CDR3 is TGCAGCGCCGGATCCTCCCAGGGGGATCAGCCCCAGCATTTT.

The rearrangement joins TRBV11-2 to TRBJ2-5; either TRBD1 or TRBD2 may fit D (5 bases each). The CDR3 contains 15 residues. The V end lost 5 bases, the J end lost 0 bases, and 13 bases lay between the germline ends. Germline V gene data show CDR1 as SGHAT and CDR2 as FQNNGV. CDR3 DNA: TGTGCCAGCAGCCGGGGCGGGTCGTACCAAGAGACCCAGTACTTC. It is translated as CASSRGGSYQETQYF.

This clone was seen just once. V gene TRBV6-2 or TRBV6-3 combines with J gene TRBJ1-2, with 7 bases that match TRBD1. The length of the CDR3 is 14 residues. Germline assignment: CDR1 MNHEY and CDR2 SVGEGT. Trimming took 5 bases from V and 4 from J; bases not matched to a gene: 7. In DNA form, the CDR3 reads TGTGCCAGCAGTCGTTGGACAGGCCCCTATGGCTACACCTTC. It specifies CASSRWTGPYGYTF.

A few counts support this clone. The CDR3 nucleotides read TGTGCCAGTAGTCGGAGGGGGCGTGGCACTGAAGCTTTCTTT. As protein: CASSRRGRGTEAFF. The V and J genes are TRBV19 and TRBJ1-1, with 7 bases fitting TRBD1. Germline V lookup: CDR1 LNHDA, CDR2 SQIVND (reference sequence). V trimming: 5 bases; J trimming: 4 bases; junction bases outside the gene matches: 7. The CDR3 runs 14 residues.

This sequence joins TRBV10-3 and TRBJ2-2, with D perhaps matching TRBD1 (6 bases). The CDR3 is 14 amino acids. The germline gives CDR1 ENHRY, CDR2 SYGVKD. The V gene lost 11 bases and the J gene lost 3 bases, with 16 bases spanning the gap. The CDR3 protein is CAYRGGGDTGELFF. The CDR3 DNA reads TGTGCCTACCGGGGTGGGGGCGACACCGGGGAGCTGTTTTTT.

V gene TRBV10-1 combines with J gene TRBJ1-1; D possibly corresponds to TRBD1 (5 bases). The CDR3 covers 14 residues. V gave up 8 bases and J gave up 3 bases, with 16 bases separating them. Germline V gene sequence: CDR1 WNHNN, CDR2 SYGVQD (reference sequence). The CDR3 loop is CASSQWRGDTEAFF. DNA of the CDR3: TGCGCCAGCTCTCAGTGGCGGGGGGACACTGAAGCTTTCTTT.

The V and J genes are TRBV10-2 and TRBJ2-2; D remains unclear. The CDR3 sequence is 13 residues long. The germline gives CDR1 WSHSY, CDR2 SAAADI. Trimming shortened V by 6 bases and J by 3 bases, and 8 bases separated the two germline ends. In DNA, the CDR3 is TGCGCCAGCAGGATTGACTACACCGGGGAGCTGTTTTTT. Encoded protein: CASRIDYTGELFF.

This clone has only one observation. The chain is built from TRBV6-6 and TRBJ1-1; D remains unclear. V lost 0 bases, J lost 4 bases, and 9 bases lay in between. This CDR3 comprises 14 residues. Germline values: CDR1 MNHNY, CDR2 SVGAGI (reference sequence). The CDR3 here is CASSYSNWGTEAFF. The CDR3 DNA sequence: TGTGCCAGCAGTTACTCGAACTGGGGCACTGAAGCTTTCTTT.

On this clone: It is unclear where the CDR3 begins or ends on the DNA, so no DNA is shown, and the CDR3 is as TCRdb lists it. This chain links TRBV21-1 with TRBJ2-3; the table's TRBD2 call for D was not verified on the DNA. TRBV21-1 is marked as a pseudogene. The CDR3 region is 19 residues in length, termini included. The CDR3 sequence is CASSKPNDGVGLGTDTQYF.

The chain links TRBV12-3 or TRBV12-4 to TRBJ1-1; D not certain. V lost 2 bases and J 4 bases, leaving 8 bases between the germline ends. This CDR3 is built from 13 residues. CDR3 coding DNA: TGTGCCAGCAGTTTACATAGCAGCACTGAAGCTTTCTTT. Protein product: CASSLHSSTEAFF.